These 18 T cell receptor beta chains share one sample of origin, sequenced in a study of T-cell reconstitution after alpha-beta-depleted transplantation in children (dated by TCRdb to about 2016). The sample's treatment or condition label, decoded: allogeneic hematopoietic cell transplantation with graft depleted of TCRalphabeta T cells and CD19 B cells. The library was built by means of PCR. TCRdb names Illumina HiSeq 2500 as the instrument used. To normalize quantification of the TCRbeta repertoire, the TCR libraries were built with molecular barcoding that relied on unique molecular identifiers. The public sequencing data were trimmed at Q25 with fastp and processed into clonotypes with MiXCR by TCRdb, which kept only in-frame beta chains. One record per CDR3 amino acid sequence lists the most common genes and DNA. The sample table holds about 980,000 distinct CDR3 sequences, of which around 30% were seen once. Jointly, the top ten make up over 25% of the sample.

The sequencing used PBMCs, mostly from graft donor cells, collected 360 days after TCRalphabeta/CD19-depleted stem cell transplant. These receptors were taken from a boy under two years old who had a stem cell transplant for SCID, so the T cells may come from the graft donor.

This clonotype was counted only a few times. Written as DNA, the CDR3 is TGTGCCAGCAGCCCCGAAGCGGGGGCCACAGATACGCAGTATTTT. Translation: CASSPEAGATDTQYF. V is TRBV4-2 and J is TRBJ2-3; the match to TRBD2 covers 8 bases. The trim removed 4 bases at V and 2 bases at J, leaving 5 bases unmatched. The CDR3 extends over 15 amino acids. The germline V gene encodes CDR1 LGHNA and CDR2 YNFKEQ.

The rearrangement joins TRBV6-5 to TRBJ1-2; no reliable D call. V was clipped by 0 bases and J by 7 bases, with 15 bases between them. Germline V gives CDR1 MNHEY, CDR2 SVGAGI. The CDR3 has 15 amino acids. CDR3 in DNA: TGTGCCAGCAGTTACTCGCATTCCAATGCCCGTGGCTACACCTTC. It translates to CASSYSHSNARGYTF.

The gene calls are TRBV7-2 and TRBJ2-7; D possibly corresponds to TRBD2 (6 bases). This CDR3 has 13 amino acids. Trimming removed 7 bases at V and 6 bases at J, with 16 bases between. Germline values: CDR1 SGHTA, CDR2 FQGNSA. The CDR3 nucleotides read TGTGCCAGCACCCCGGGACTTCCGTCCGAGCAGTACTTC. Protein product: CASTPGLPSEQYF. The variable domain in full, with the rest retrieved from reference TRBV7-2 and TRBJ2-7, is GAGVSQSPSNKVTEKGKDVELRCDPISGHTALYWYRQSLGQGLEFLIYFQGNSAPDKSGLPSDRFSAERTGGSVSTLTIQRTQQEDSAVYLCASTPGLPSEQYFGPGTRLTVT.

V usage is TRBV5-1 and J usage is TRBJ2-1, with 9 bases identical to TRBD2. V shed 1 base and J 9 bases; nucleotides not matched to a gene: 11. CDR3 length: 16 residues. Germline V gene lookup returns CDR1 SGHRS and CDR2 YFSETQ. The CDR3 sequence: CASSLTSRAGGGEQFF. CDR3 coding DNA: TGCGCCAGCAGCTTGACCTCCCGAGCGGGGGGCGGTGAGCAGTTCTTC. Supplemented by reference TRBV5-1 and TRBJ2-1, the full variable domain reads KAGVTQTPRYLIKTRGQQVTLSCSPISGHRSVSWYQQTPGQGLQFLFEYFSETQRNKGNFPGRFSGRQFSNSRSEMNVSTLELGDSALYLCASSLTSRAGGGEQFFGPGTRLTVL.

The chain joins TRBV12-3 or TRBV12-4 to TRBJ1-5; D possibly corresponds to TRBD1 (6 bases). CDR3 length: 15 amino acids. V gave up 2 bases and J gave up 1 base, with 9 bases separating them. CDR3 coding DNA: TGTGCCAGCAGTTTAACAACAGGGAGCAATCAGCCCCAGCATTTT. Its translation is CASSLTTGSNQPQHF.

The chain couples TRBV20-1 to TRBJ2-1, with 8 nucleotides matching TRBD2. Trimming took 5 bases from V and 2 from J; bases not matched to a gene: 11. Germline loops: CDR1 DFQATT, CDR2 SNEGSKA (reference sequence). There are 16 residues in the CDR3. The CDR3 DNA reads as TGCAGTGCTGAGCCCCCAGCGGGGGAGACCTACAATGAGCAGTTCTTC. Translation gives CSAEPPAGETYNEQFF.

This clonotype was counted between two and nine times. This rearrangement joins TRBV12-5 to TRBJ2-3; TRBD1 might be the D (6 bases). This CDR3 has 15 amino acids. Trimming removed 7 bases at V and 3 bases at J, with 17 bases between. Germline V gives CDR1 LGHNT, CDR2 FRNRAP. This CDR3 reads CASAFRGRETDTQYF. The CDR3 DNA is TGTGCTAGTGCCTTCAGGGGCAGGGAAACAGATACGCAGTATTTT.

In DNA, the CDR3 is TGTGCCAGCAGTGCTTTCTCGAGGACAGGGTCGACCTACGAGCAGTACTTC. It codes for CASSAFSRTGSTYEQYF. This chain uses TRBV28 with TRBJ2-7; 8 bases match TRBD1. The germline CDR1 and CDR2 sequences are MDHEN and SYDVKM. V lost 5 bases and J lost 2; bases outside the gene matches: 14. The CDR3 has 17 amino acids.

This clonotype appeared a single time. This may be a read error, as it is one base from a much larger clone. The rearrangement uses TRBV6-1 and TRBJ2-2; D is perhaps TRBD1 (6 bases). The length of the CDR3 is 14 residues. CDR1 and CDR2 (germline): MNHNS, SASEGT. V was clipped by 6 bases and J by 1 base, with 9 bases between them. Here the CDR3 DNA reads TGTGCCAGCAGGCCGACAGGGAACACCGGGGAGCTGTTTTTT. Translation: CASRPTGNTGELFF.

There are many counts of this clonotype. This chain uses TRBV12-3 or TRBV12-4 with TRBJ2-1, with no clear D. The CDR3 runs to 12 residues. Trimming pared 4 bases from V and 14 bases from J, leaving 15 bases between. The CDR3 sequence: CASSYYRSVEFF. The DNA for the CDR3 is TGTGCCAGCAGTTACTATCGGAGTGTGGAGTTCTTC.

This sequence joins TRBV7-2 and TRBJ1-1; no definite D call. From germline, CDR1 is SGHTA and CDR2 FQGNSA. The CDR3 runs 16 residues. V shed 1 base and J shed 1 base, with 13 bases lying between them. The CDR3 loop is CASSLGAFTANTEAFF. The CDR3, as DNA: TGTGCCAGCAGCTTAGGGGCCTTTACAGCGAACACTGAAGCTTTCTTT. The full variable domain, in which reference TRBV7-2 and TRBJ1-1 provide the parts outside the CDR3, is GAGVSQSPSNKVTEKGKDVELRCDPISGHTALYWYRQSLGQGLEFLIYFQGNSAPDKSGLPSDRFSAERTGGSVSTLTIQRTQQEDSAVYLCASSLGAFTANTEAFFGQGTRLTVV.

The CDR3 region is CASSSRLGSGVITEQFF. In DNA, the CDR3 is TGTGCCAGCAGCTCACGACTGGGTAGCGGGGTGATAACGGAGCAGTTCTTC. The chain joins TRBV7-2 to TRBJ2-1; TRBD2 aligns across 8 bases. From germline, CDR1 is SGHTA and CDR2 FQGNSA. CDR3 length: 17 residues. The V gene end was trimmed by 4 bases and the J gene end by 10 bases; junction bases not matched to a gene: 18.

The rearrangement links TRBV7-3 to TRBJ2-7, with D perhaps matching TRBD1 or TRBD2 (6 bases each). CDR3 length equals 14 residues. Trimming pared 6 bases from V and 5 bases from J, leaving 17 bases between. Germline CDR1 is SGHTA and CDR2 is FQGTGA. CDR3 DNA: TGTGCCAGCAGTCTAAGGCCGGGGGCCGACGAGCAGTACTTC. Protein: CASSLRPGADEQYF.

Remarks on this clonotype: At one end the junction does not follow the germline gene, possibly because of a read error. V gene TRBV2 combines with J gene TRBJ1-2; 7 positions match TRBD1. The CDR3 runs 12 residues. Germline V lookup: CDR1 SNHLY, CDR2 FYNNEI. Here the CDR3 reads CASREDRVGYTF. The CDR3, as DNA: TGTGCCAGCAGGGAAGACAGGGTTGGCTACACCTTC.

V is TRBV5-5 and J is TRBJ2-1; 8 nucleotides agree with TRBD1. The germline V gene has CDR1 SGHKS and CDR2 YYEKEE (reference sequence). The CDR3 totals 17 residues. V was pared by 0 bases and J by 7 bases, with 12 bases of the junction left unmatched. The CDR3 loop reads CASSLGVGQGAWNEQFF. The CDR3 DNA follows: TGTGCCAGCAGCTTGGGAGTCGGCCAGGGGGCTTGGAATGAGCAGTTCTTC.

This chain joins TRBV7-6 and TRBJ2-7; 7 nucleotides agree with TRBD1. Germline CDR1 SGHVS, CDR2 FNYEAQ. Germline trimming cut 4 bases from V and 3 bases from J; bases unmatched to any gene: 9. The CDR3 has 15 amino acids. CDR3 nucleotide sequence: TGTGCCAGCAGCTCAGACAGGGAAAGATTCTACGAGCAGTACTTC. Its protein is CASSSDRERFYEQYF. Combining the CDR3 with reference TRBV7-6 and TRBJ2-7 gives the whole variable domain GAGVSQSPRYKVTKRGQDVALRCDPISGHVSLYWYRQALGQGPEFLTYFNYEAQQDKSGLPNDRFSAERPEGSISTLTIQRTEQRDSAMYRCASSSDRERFYEQYFGPGTRLTVT.

This clonotype was observed a few times. The chain joins TRBV5-6 to TRBJ1-2; D ambiguous. Trimming removed 2 bases at V and 2 bases at J, with 13 bases between. This CDR3 has 15 residues. Germline V gene sequence: CDR1 SGHDT, CDR2 YYEEEE. CDR3 nucleotides: TGTGCCAGCAGCTTTATAAGGACCTCCAACTATGGCTACACCTTC. Encoded protein: CASSFIRTSNYGYTF.

This chain links TRBV7-9 with TRBJ2-3, with D possibly TRBD2 on 5 matching bases. Trimming cost V 1 base and J 7 bases, with 9 bases left between them. The CDR3 length is 13 residues. Germline values: CDR1 SEHNR, CDR2 FQNEAQ (reference sequence). CDR3 protein: CASSLGSGNTQYF. The CDR3 bases are TGTGCCAGCAGCTTAGGATCGGGGAATACGCAGTATTTT.